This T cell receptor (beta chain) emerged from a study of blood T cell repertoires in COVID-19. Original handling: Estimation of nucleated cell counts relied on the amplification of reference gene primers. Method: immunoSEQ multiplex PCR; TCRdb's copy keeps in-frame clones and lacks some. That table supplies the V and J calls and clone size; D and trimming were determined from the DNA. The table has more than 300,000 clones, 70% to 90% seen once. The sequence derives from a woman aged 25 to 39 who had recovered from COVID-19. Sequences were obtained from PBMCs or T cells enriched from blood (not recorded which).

In DNA, the CDR3 is TGTGCCAGCTCACGCGTGACAGGGGTTTCGAACACCGGGGAGCTGTTTTTT. It is translated as CASSRVTGVSNTGELFF. This chain links TRBV18 with TRBJ2-2, with 8 bases lining up with TRBD1. The CDR3 runs to 17 residues. Germline V gene lookup returns CDR1 KGHSH and CDR2 LQKENI. J gave up 0 bases and V 4 bases, and 7 bases lay outside the gene matches. Full variable domain (remainder filled in from reference TRBV18 and TRBJ2-2): NAGVMQNPRHLVRRRGQEARLRCSPMKGHSHVYWYRQLPEEGLKFMVYLQKENIIDESGMPKERFSAEFPKEGPSILRIQQVVRGDSAAYFCASSRVTGVSNTGELFFGEGSRLTVL.